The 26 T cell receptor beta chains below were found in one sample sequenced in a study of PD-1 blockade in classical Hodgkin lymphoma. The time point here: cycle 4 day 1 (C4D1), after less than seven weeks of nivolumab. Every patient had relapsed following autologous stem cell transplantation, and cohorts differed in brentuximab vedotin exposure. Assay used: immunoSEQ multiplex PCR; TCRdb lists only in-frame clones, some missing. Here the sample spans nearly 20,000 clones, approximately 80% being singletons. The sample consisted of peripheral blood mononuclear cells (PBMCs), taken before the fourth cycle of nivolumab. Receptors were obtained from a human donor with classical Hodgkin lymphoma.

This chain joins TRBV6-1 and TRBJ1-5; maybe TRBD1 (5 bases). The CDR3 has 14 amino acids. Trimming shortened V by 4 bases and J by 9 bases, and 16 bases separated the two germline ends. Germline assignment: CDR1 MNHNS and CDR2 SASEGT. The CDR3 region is CASSGSLGDRPQHF. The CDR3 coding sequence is TGTGCCAGCAGTGGAAGTTTAGGGGACCGGCCCCAGCATTTT.

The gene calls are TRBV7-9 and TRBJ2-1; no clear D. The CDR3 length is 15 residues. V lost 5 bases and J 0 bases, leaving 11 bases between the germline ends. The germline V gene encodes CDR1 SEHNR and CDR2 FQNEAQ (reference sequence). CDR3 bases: TGTGCCAGCAGCGCCTCGGACGCCTCCTACAATGAGCAGTTCTTC. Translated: CASSASDASYNEQFF.

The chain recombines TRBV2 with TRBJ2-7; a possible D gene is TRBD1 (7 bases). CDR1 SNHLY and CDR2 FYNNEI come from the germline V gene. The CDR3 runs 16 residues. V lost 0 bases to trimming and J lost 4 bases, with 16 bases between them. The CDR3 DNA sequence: TGTGCCAGCAGTGAAGCGCAGGGCAGGGGGAGGTACGAGCAGTACTTC. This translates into CASSEAQGRGRYEQYF.

Here the CDR3 reads CASSQDEGPGEKLFF. In nucleotides, the CDR3 is TGCGCCAGCAGCCAAGATGAGGGGCCTGGGGAAAAACTGTTTTTT. This chain links TRBV4-3 with TRBJ1-4, with D tentatively TRBD1 (5 bases). V lost 0 bases and J lost 8, with 13 bases in between. The CDR3 is 15 amino acids. CDR1 and CDR2 (germline): LGHNA, YSLEER.

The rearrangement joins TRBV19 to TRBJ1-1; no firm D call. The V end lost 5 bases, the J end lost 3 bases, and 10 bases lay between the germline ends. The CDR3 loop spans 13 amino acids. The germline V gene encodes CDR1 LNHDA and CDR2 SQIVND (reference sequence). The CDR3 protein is CASSERPDTEAFF. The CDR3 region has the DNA TGTGCCAGTAGTGAGAGGCCTGACACTGAAGCTTTCTTT.

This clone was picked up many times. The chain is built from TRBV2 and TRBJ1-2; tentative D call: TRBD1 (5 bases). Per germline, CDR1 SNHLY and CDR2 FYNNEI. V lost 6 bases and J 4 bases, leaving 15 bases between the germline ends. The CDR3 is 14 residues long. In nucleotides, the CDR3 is TGTGCCAGCAGCGCCGGGACGCAATTCTATGGCTACACCTTC. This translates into CASSAGTQFYGYTF.

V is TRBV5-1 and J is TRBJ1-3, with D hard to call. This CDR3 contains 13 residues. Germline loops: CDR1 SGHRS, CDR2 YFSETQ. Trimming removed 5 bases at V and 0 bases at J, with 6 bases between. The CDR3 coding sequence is TGCGCCAGCAGGGTACGCTCTGGAAACACCATATATTTT. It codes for CASRVRSGNTIYF.

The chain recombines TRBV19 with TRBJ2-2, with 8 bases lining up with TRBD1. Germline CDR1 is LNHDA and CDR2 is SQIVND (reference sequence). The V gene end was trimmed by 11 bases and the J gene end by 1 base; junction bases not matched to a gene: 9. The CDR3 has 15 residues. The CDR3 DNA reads TGTGCCGCATCCTATGGGACAGGGAACACCGGGGAGCTGTTTTTT. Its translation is CAASYGTGNTGELFF.

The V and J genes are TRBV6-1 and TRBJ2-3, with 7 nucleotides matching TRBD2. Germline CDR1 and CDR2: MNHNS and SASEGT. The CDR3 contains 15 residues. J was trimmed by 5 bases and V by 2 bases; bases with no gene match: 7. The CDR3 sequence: CASSEREGWEDTQYF. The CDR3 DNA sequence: TGTGCCAGCAGTGAAAGGGAGGGCTGGGAAGATACGCAGTATTTT.

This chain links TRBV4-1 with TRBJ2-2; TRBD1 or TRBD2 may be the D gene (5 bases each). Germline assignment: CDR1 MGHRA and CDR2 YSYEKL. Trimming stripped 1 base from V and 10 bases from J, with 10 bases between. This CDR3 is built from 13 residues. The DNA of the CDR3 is TGCGCCAGCAGCCAAGTGATGGGGGAGGAGCTGTTTTTT. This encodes CASSQVMGEELFF.

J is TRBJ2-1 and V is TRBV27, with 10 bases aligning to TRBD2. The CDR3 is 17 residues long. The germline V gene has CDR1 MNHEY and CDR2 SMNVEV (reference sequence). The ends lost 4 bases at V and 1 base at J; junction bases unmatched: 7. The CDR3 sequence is CASSSPAGGRSYNEQFF. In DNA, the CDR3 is TGTGCCAGCAGTTCTCCAGCGGGGGGGCGGTCCTACAATGAGCAGTTCTTC.

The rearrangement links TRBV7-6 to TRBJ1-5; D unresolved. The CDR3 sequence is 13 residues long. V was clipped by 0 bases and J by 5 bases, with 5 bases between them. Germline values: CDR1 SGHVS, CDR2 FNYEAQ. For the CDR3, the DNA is TGTGCCAGCAGCTTAGCTGGATATCAGCCCCAGCATTTT. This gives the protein CASSLAGYQPQHF.

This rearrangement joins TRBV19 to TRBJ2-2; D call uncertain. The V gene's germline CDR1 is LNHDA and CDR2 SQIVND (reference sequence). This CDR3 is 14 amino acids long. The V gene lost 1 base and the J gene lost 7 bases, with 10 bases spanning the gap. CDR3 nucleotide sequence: TGTGCCAGTAGTATAGGGGATCCGTACGGGGAGCTGTTTTTT. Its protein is CASSIGDPYGELFF.

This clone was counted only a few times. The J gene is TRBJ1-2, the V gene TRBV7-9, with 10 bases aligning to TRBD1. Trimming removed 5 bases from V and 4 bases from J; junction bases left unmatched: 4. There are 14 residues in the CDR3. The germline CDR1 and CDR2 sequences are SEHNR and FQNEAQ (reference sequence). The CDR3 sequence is CASSLDRGVYGYTF. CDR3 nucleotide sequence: TGTGCCAGCAGCCTGGACAGGGGGGTCTATGGCTACACCTTC.

The CDR3 reads CASRQALLTNTEAFF. The CDR3 DNA follows: TGCGCCAGCAGACAAGCTCTGCTGACGAACACTGAAGCTTTCTTT. This chain uses TRBV5-1 with TRBJ1-1; D not resolved. CDR1 is SGHRS, CDR2 YFSETQ, per germline. V lost 5 bases and J lost 1, with 15 bases in between. CDR3 length: 15 residues.

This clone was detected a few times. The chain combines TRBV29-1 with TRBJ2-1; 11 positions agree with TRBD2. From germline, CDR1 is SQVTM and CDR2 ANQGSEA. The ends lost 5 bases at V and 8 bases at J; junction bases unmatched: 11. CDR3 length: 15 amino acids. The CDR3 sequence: CSVLSMTSGNYEQFF. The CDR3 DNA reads TGCAGCGTTTTGTCAATGACTAGCGGGAACTATGAGCAGTTCTTC.

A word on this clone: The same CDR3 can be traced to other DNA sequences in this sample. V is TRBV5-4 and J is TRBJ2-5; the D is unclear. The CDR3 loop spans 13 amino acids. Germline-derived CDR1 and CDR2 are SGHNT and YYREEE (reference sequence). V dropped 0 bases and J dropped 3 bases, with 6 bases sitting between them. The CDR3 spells CASSLGGEETQYF. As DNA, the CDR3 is TGTGCCAGCAGCTTGGGAGGAGAAGAGACCCAGTACTTC.

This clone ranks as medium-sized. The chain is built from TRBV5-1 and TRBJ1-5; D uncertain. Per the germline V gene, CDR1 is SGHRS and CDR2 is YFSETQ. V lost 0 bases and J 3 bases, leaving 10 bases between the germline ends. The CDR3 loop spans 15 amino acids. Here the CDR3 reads CASSLAGIFNQPQHF. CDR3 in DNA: TGCGCCAGCAGCTTGGCCGGGATTTTCAATCAGCCCCAGCATTTT. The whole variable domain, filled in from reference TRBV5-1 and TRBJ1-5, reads KAGVTQTPRYLIKTRGQQVTLSCSPISGHRSVSWYQQTPGQGLQFLFEYFSETQRNKGNFPGRFSGRQFSNSRSEMNVSTLELGDSALYLCASSLAGIFNQPQHFGDGTRLSIL.

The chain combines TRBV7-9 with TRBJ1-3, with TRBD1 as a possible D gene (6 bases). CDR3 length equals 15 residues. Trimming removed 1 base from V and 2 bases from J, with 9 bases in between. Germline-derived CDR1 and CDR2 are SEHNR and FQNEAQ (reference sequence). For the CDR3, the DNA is TGTGCCAGCAGCTTAGGTCAGGGGCCTGGAAACACCATATATTTT. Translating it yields CASSLGQGPGNTIYF.

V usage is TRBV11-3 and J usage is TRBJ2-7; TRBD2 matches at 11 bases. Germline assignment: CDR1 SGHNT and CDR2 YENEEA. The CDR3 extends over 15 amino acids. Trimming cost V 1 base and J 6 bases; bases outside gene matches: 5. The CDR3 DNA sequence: TGTGCCAGCAGCTTAGTTCTAGCGGGAGGATCCGAGCAGTACTTC. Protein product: CASSLVLAGGSEQYF.

The CDR3, as DNA: TGTGCCAGCAGTGCGAACCCCGGGACAGGGGACCTCATTAACACTGAAGCTTTCTTT. Its translation: CASSANPGTGDLINTEAFF. This chain links TRBV6-1 with TRBJ1-1, with 10 bases matching TRBD1. After removal of 4 bases from V and 2 bases from J, the junction contained 16 bases not matched to a gene. CDR1 is MNHNS and CDR2 is SASEGT in the germline V gene. CDR3 length: 19 residues.

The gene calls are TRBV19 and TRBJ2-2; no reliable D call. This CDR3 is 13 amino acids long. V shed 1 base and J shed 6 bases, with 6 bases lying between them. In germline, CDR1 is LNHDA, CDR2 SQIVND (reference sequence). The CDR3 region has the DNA TGTGCCAGTAGTATAGGTGGGCCCGGGGAGCTGTTTTTT. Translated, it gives CASSIGGPGELFF.

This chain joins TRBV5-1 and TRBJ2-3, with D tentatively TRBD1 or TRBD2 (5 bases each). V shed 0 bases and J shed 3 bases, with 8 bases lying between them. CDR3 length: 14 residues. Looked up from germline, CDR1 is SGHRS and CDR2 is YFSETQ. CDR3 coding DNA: TGCGCCAGCAGCTTGGCCTGGGGGACAGATACGCAGTATTTT. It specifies CASSLAWGTDTQYF.

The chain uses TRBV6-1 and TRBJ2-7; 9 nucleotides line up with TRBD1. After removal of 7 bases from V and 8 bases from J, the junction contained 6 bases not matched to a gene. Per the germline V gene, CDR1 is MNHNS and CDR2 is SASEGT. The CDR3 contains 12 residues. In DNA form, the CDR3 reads TGTGCCAGCAACCCGGGACAGGGAAAGCAGTACTTC. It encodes CASNPGQGKQYF.

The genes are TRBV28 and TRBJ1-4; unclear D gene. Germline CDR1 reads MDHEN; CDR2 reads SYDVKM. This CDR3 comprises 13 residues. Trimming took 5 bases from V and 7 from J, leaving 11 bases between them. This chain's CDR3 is CASSTGRSEKLFF. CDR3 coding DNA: TGTGCCAGCAGTACCGGACGCAGTGAAAAACTGTTTTTT. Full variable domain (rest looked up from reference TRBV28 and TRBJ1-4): DVKVTQSSRYLVKRTGEKVFLECVQDMDHENMFWYRQDPGLGLRLIYFSYDVKMKEKGDIPEGYSVSREKKERFSLILESASTNQTSMYLCASSTGRSEKLFFGSGTQLSVL.

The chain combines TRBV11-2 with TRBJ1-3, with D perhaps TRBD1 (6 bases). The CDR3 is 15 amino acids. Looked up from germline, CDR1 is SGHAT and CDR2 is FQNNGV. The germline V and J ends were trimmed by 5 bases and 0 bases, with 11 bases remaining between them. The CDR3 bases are TGTGCCAGCAGCCCGGACAGCCGCTCTGGAAACACCATATATTTT. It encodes CASSPDSRSGNTIYF.